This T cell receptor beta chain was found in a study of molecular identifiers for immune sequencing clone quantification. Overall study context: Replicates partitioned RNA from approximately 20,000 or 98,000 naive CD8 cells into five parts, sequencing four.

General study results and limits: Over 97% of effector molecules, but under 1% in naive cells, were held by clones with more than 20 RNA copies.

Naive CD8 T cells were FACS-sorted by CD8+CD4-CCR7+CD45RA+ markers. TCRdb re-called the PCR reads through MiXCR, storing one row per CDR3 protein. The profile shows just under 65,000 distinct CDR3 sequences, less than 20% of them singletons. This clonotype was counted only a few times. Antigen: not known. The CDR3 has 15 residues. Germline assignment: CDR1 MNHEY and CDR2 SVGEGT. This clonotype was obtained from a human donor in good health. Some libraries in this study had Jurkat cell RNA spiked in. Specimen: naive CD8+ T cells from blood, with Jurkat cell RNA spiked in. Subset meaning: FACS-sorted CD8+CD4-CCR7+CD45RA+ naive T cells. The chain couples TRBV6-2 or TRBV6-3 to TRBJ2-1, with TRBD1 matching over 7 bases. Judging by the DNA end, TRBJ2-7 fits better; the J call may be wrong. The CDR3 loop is CASSPSGQHYNEQYF. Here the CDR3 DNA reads TGTGCCAGCAGTCCCTCGGGACAGCACTACAATGAGCAGTACTTC.